This T cell receptor beta chain was obtained from a study of T-cell reconstitution after alpha-beta-depleted transplantation in children (TCRdb year 2016). Notes on the research overall: T-cell immune reconstitution after TCRalphabeta/CD19-depleted allogeneic hematopoietic cell transplantation in children was quantitatively tracked in the study by means of TCR repertoire profiling.

Library preparation employed PCR. Instrument on record: Illumina HiSeq 2500. TCR library preparation used molecular barcoding, with unique molecular identifiers applied to normalize quantification of the TCRbeta repertoire. TCRdb reran the public reads through fastp at Q25 and MiXCR, keeping productive beta chains. Under each unique CDR3 protein, matching rows form one entry showing the most common genes and DNA. The sample has 640,000 or so distinct CDR3 sequences on record, roughly 15% of them singletons. The ten top clones hold around 0.96% of the sample. Looking up the germline V gene (reference sequence) yields CDR1 DFQATT and CDR2 SNEGSKA. Here V drops 5 bases and J drops 8 bases, and the junction holds 12 bases not matched to any gene. From its cysteine to its phenylalanine, the CDR3 spans 15 amino acids. Only CDR3 DNA is held: 45 bases, read in frame from base 1. This clonotype was counted only a few times. Its target antigen remains unknown. No per-base quality is available; no much larger clone lies one base away.

The material was PBMCs from the stem cell graft donor, obtained from the stem cell graft. The receptor's source is a human donor who donated a stem cell graft to a child with acute myeloid leukemia. This chain joins TRBV20-1 to TRBJ2-3; 11 central nucleotides agree with TRBD2. The DNA reads TGCAGTGCTTCCCTAGCGGGGGGCGTTCTAGGTACGCAGTATTTT. It translates to CSASLAGGVLGTQYF.